Described below is a single T cell receptor beta chain sequence and its context. MiXCR, applied by TCRdb to the 5' RACE reads, yields one record per CDR3 protein. Among 300,000 to 350,000 distinct CDR3 sequences listed, roughly an eighth were seen once. The data originate from a study of T-cell memory formation after mild COVID-19. Trimming pared 3 bases from V and 5 bases from J, leaving 11 bases between. This CDR3 region has 14 residues. CDR1 is SNHLY and CDR2 is FYNNEI in the germline V gene. Sequenced: PBMCs or a T cell subset sorted from them (not recorded which). V and J are TRBV2 and TRBJ1-5; D not resolved. This TCR was sampled from a man in his late teens or twenties who had mild COVID-19 (a few samples of this study predate the infection). Cell type and time point are not known. CDR3: CASSDKGRDQPQHF. The CDR3 DNA reads as TGTGCCAGCAGTGACAAGGGTCGGGATCAGCCCCAGCATTTT.